The 29 T cell receptor beta chains listed next were all sequenced from one sample in a study of blood T cell repertoires in COVID-19. The data were produced by immunoSEQ multiplex PCR, yet TCRdb's version contains in-frame clones alone and is incomplete. This sample has about 250,000 clones, with roughly nine tenths found just once. The source material was PBMCs or T cells enriched from blood (not recorded which). Source of these receptors: a woman younger than 30 who had recovered from COVID-19.

The chain is built from TRBV28 and TRBJ2-3, with 11 positions matching TRBD1. Germline loops: CDR1 MDHEN, CDR2 SYDVKM. The J segment lost 2 bases and the V segment lost 8 bases, leaving 15 bases of the junction unmatched. This CDR3 spans 18 amino acids. CDR3 amino acids: CASGGGTGGIQATDTQYF. CDR3 in DNA: TGTGCCAGCGGGGGCGGGACAGGGGGAATTCAAGCCACAGATACGCAGTATTTT.

This clone was seen only a few times. The chain uses TRBV7-3 and TRBJ2-1; no clear D. V was shortened by 5 bases and J by 10 bases, with 18 bases between the two germline ends. Germline values: CDR1 SGHTA, CDR2 FQGTGA. The CDR3 runs to 14 residues. CDR3 residues: CASSLLTRSDEQFF. CDR3 DNA sequence: TGTGCCAGCAGCCTACTAACCCGATCTGACGAGCAGTTCTTC.

The chain uses TRBV18 and TRBJ1-2; TRBD1 agrees at 7 bases. Germline V gives CDR1 KGHSH, CDR2 LQKENI. Germline trimming cut 2 bases from V and 0 bases from J; bases unmatched to any gene: 6. The CDR3 length is 16 residues. The CDR3 sequence is CASSPTGQMTNYGYTF. In nucleotides, the CDR3 is TGTGCCAGCTCACCAACGGGACAGATGACTAACTATGGCTACACCTTC.

V usage is TRBV21-1 and J usage is TRBJ1-2. TRBV21-1 is recorded as a pseudogene. The CDR3 covers 13 residues. CDR3: CASITRSDDGYTF. DNA for the CDR3: TGTGCCAGCATCACAAGGAGCGACGATGGCTACACCTTC.

This chain uses TRBV6-6 with TRBJ1-5, with D hard to call. This CDR3 is 10 amino acids long. CDR1 and CDR2 (germline): MNHNY, SVGAGI (reference sequence). The germline V and J ends were trimmed by 9 bases and 5 bases, with 5 bases remaining between them. This CDR3 reads CASGDQPQHF. Here the CDR3 DNA reads TGTGCCAGTGGAGATCAGCCCCAGCATTTT.

This clone was recorded a few times. For the CDR3, the DNA is TGTGCCAGCTCTGACAGGGGGCTTGCTGGAAACACCATATATTTT. Translating gives CASSDRGLAGNTIYF. The chain has TRBV6-5 and TRBJ1-3; 10 nucleotides agree with TRBD1. Trimming took 8 bases from V and 2 from J; bases not matched to a gene: 6. The CDR3 length is 15 residues. In germline, CDR1 is MNHEY, CDR2 SVGAGI.

J is TRBJ1-6 and V is TRBV27, with D possibly matching TRBD1 (5 bases). CDR1 is MNHEY, CDR2 SMNVEV, per germline (reference sequence). The V gene lost 4 bases and the J gene lost 0 bases, with 16 bases spanning the gap. This CDR3 region has 18 residues. CDR3 nucleotide sequence: TGTGCCAGCAGTTGGCGGGGGACGGGTAGCTCCTATAATTCACCCCTCCACTTT. Its protein is CASSWRGTGSSYNSPLHF.

The chain is built from TRBV2 and TRBJ2-7; 7 bases match TRBD1. CDR1 is SNHLY, CDR2 FYNNEI, per germline. The CDR3 spans 16 residues. The J segment lost 0 bases and the V segment lost 7 bases, leaving 12 bases of the junction unmatched. The CDR3 sequence is CASTADTGASSYEQYF. CDR3 DNA sequence: TGTGCCAGCACGGCTGATACAGGGGCGAGCTCCTACGAGCAGTACTTC.

The gene calls are TRBV2 and TRBJ1-1, with TRBD1 matching 9 bases. The germline V gene has CDR1 SNHLY and CDR2 FYNNEI. CDR3 length equals 14 residues. Losses at the gene ends were 6 bases for V and 2 bases for J; bases not matched to a gene: 4. The CDR3 nucleotides are TGTGCCAGCAGACGACAGGGGGAAAACACTGAAGCTTTCTTT. It codes for CASRRQGENTEAFF.

This rearrangement joins TRBV5-6 to TRBJ1-1, with TRBD1 matching 12 bases. The CDR3 consists of 16 residues. J was trimmed by 5 bases and V by 4 bases; bases with no gene match: 9. The germline V gene encodes CDR1 SGHDT and CDR2 YYEEEE. The CDR3: CASSPGTGGEYTEAFF. As DNA, the CDR3 is TGTGCCAGCAGCCCTGGGACAGGGGGCGAGTATACTGAAGCTTTCTTT. Looking up the rest from reference TRBV5-6 and TRBJ1-1 gives the full variable domain: DAGVTQSPTHLIKTRGQQVTLRCSPKSGHDTVSWYQQALGQGPQFIFQYYEEEERQRGNFPDRFSGHQFPNYSSELNVNALLLGDSALYLCASSPGTGGEYTEAFFGQGTRLTVV.

J is TRBJ2-1 and V is TRBV10-1; 8 positions agree with TRBD2. Germline assignment: CDR1 WNHNN and CDR2 SYGVQD (reference sequence). The CDR3 totals 16 residues. With 0 bases clipped from V and 8 bases from J, the junction kept 9 bases outside the gene matches. CDR3 residues: CASSESRIAGSYEQFF. The CDR3 DNA reads TGCGCCAGCAGTGAGTCGAGAATAGCGGGGAGCTATGAGCAGTTCTTC.

The chain recombines TRBV15 with TRBJ2-7; tentative D call: TRBD2 (5 bases). Between the trimmed V and J ends, which lost 0 bases and 5 bases, there was a span of 11 bases. Germline V CDR1 and CDR2: LNHNV, YYDKDF (reference sequence). There are 14 residues in the CDR3. The CDR3: CATSREGPGNEQYF. DNA for the CDR3: TGTGCCACCAGCAGAGAAGGCCCCGGGAACGAGCAGTACTTC.

The chain links TRBV24-1 to TRBJ2-1; TRBD2 matches 9 bases. The CDR3 contains 15 residues. V dropped 7 bases and J dropped 4; count of bases not matched to a gene: 7. Germline V gene data show CDR1 as KGHDR and CDR2 as SFDVKD. The CDR3 DNA is TGTGCCACCAGCCGGCAAGCGGGGGGTTACAATGAGCAGTTCTTC. Translation: CATSRQAGGYNEQFF.

In this sample, this clone turned up a few times. This sequence joins TRBV5-6 and TRBJ1-6, with 7 bases aligning to TRBD1. The germline V gene encodes CDR1 SGHDT and CDR2 YYEEEE. This CDR3 region has 17 residues. J gave up 10 bases and V 5 bases, and 18 bases lay outside the gene matches. The CDR3 here is CASRPGQNKGANSPLHF. DNA of the CDR3: TGTGCCAGCAGGCCGGGACAGAACAAGGGGGCAAACTCACCCCTCCACTTT. The full variable domain, rest sourced from reference TRBV5-6 and TRBJ1-6, is DAGVTQSPTHLIKTRGQQVTLRCSPKSGHDTVSWYQQALGQGPQFIFQYYEEEERQRGNFPDRFSGHQFPNYSSELNVNALLLGDSALYLCASRPGQNKGANSPLHFGNGTRLTVT.

A few counts support this clone. The CDR3 reads CASSPPTDRGHGYTF. In DNA, the CDR3 is TGTGCCAGCTCACCCCCCACCGACAGGGGTCATGGCTACACCTTC. J is TRBJ1-2 and V is TRBV18, with 8 bases that match TRBD1. The germline CDR1 and CDR2 sequences are KGHSH and LQKENI. J gave up 6 bases and V 3 bases, and 9 bases lay outside the gene matches. The CDR3 runs to 15 residues.

The chain recombines TRBV15 with TRBJ2-3, with D possibly TRBD2 on 5 matching bases. The CDR3 spans 17 residues. The germline V gene encodes CDR1 LNHNV and CDR2 YYDKDF (reference sequence). V was pared by 3 bases and J by 0 bases, with 16 bases between. CDR3 DNA: TGTGCCACCAGCAGGATCTTTACCGGGGTTAGCACAGATACGCAGTATTTT. Translation gives CATSRIFTGVSTDTQYF.

This clone was counted a single time. Mismatch with germline at one junction end may stem from a read error. The rearrangement joins TRBV7-7 to TRBJ2-1, with D perhaps matching TRBD1 (7 bases). This CDR3 is built from 15 residues. The V gene's germline CDR1 is SSHAT and CDR2 FNYEAQ (reference sequence). CDR3 loop: CASSFTTGGDSEQFF. Written as DNA, the CDR3 is TGTGCTAGCAGCTTCACCACTGGAGGGGACAGTGAGCAGTTCTTC.

The V and J genes are TRBV5-1 and TRBJ1-1; the D gene is possibly TRBD1 (6 bases). CDR3 size: 15 residues. CDR1 is SGHRS and CDR2 is YFSETQ in the germline V gene. V was cut by 3 bases and J by 2 bases, with 14 bases left in between. The CDR3 loop reads CASSSTGTLNTEAFF. CDR3 DNA: TGCGCCAGCAGCTCCACTGGGACACTCAACACTGAAGCTTTCTTT.

The gene calls are TRBV7-2 and TRBJ1-2, with 7 bases aligning to TRBD1. After removal of 4 bases from V and 5 bases from J, the junction contained 7 bases not matched to a gene. This CDR3 has 14 residues. CDR1 SGHTA and CDR2 FQGNSA come from the germline V gene. DNA for the CDR3: TGTGCCAGCAGCTCCGGGACAGTAATGTATGGCTACACCTTC. It codes for CASSSGTVMYGYTF.

J is TRBJ1-6 and V is TRBV5-1; D is unresolved. CDR3 length: 16 amino acids. Germline V lookup: CDR1 SGHRS, CDR2 YFSETQ. V was pared by 0 bases and J by 8 bases, with 15 bases between. This CDR3 reads CASSLVAPSSYSPLHF. CDR3 DNA sequence: TGCGCCAGCAGCTTGGTGGCTCCCTCTAGTTATTCACCCCTCCACTTT.

The chain is built from TRBV5-5 and TRBJ2-3; 9 bases match TRBD2. This CDR3 is 15 amino acids long. After removal of 6 bases from V and 2 bases from J, the junction contained 7 bases not matched to a gene. Germline assignment: CDR1 SGHKS and CDR2 YYEKEE (reference sequence). CDR3 sequence (DNA): TGTGCCAGCAAGAGGCGGGGGGGTCCCACAGATACGCAGTATTTT. Encoded protein: CASKRRGGPTDTQYF.

The chain has TRBV7-2 and TRBJ2-2; 8 bases match TRBD1. CDR3 size: 15 residues. Germline V gene data show CDR1 as SGHTA and CDR2 as FQGNSA. With 6 bases clipped from V and 1 base from J, the junction kept 4 bases outside the gene matches. In DNA, the CDR3 is TGTGCCAGCAGAACCGGGACAGGGAACACCGGGGAGCTGTTTTTT. Translated: CASRTGTGNTGELFF.

This chain joins TRBV30 and TRBJ2-5, with 9 bases fitting TRBD2. J lost 3 bases, V lost 7 bases, and 6 bases had no gene match. Germline V lookup: CDR1 GTSNPN, CDR2 SVGIG (reference sequence). This CDR3 is 13 amino acids long. CDR3 DNA sequence: TGTGCCTCGGGACTAGCCTTTGAAGAGACCCAGTACTTC. As protein: CASGLAFEETQYF.

This clone has more than one count but fewer than ten. The chain is built from TRBV4-1 and TRBJ2-7; TRBD1 matches at 7 bases. This CDR3 is built from 14 residues. V was clipped by 4 bases and J by 2 bases; unmatched bases: 5. Germline CDR1 and CDR2: MGHRA and YSYEKL. The CDR3 protein is CASSRTGGTYEQYF. In nucleotides, the CDR3 is TGCGCCAGCAGCCGGACAGGTGGGACCTACGAGCAGTACTTC.

The chain carries TRBV10-3 and TRBJ2-7, with 8 nucleotides matching TRBD1. Germline loops: CDR1 ENHRY, CDR2 SYGVKD. This CDR3 has 13 amino acids. V trimming: 4 bases; J trimming: 2 bases; junction bases outside the gene matches: 1. CDR3: CAISGQGTYEQYF. CDR3 nucleotides: TGTGCCATCAGTGGACAGGGGACCTACGAGCAGTACTTC.

The chain has TRBV4-1 and TRBJ1-2; 9 nucleotides line up with TRBD1. The ends lost 3 bases at V and 4 bases at J; junction bases unmatched: 12. CDR3 length: 17 residues. The V gene's germline CDR1 is MGHRA and CDR2 YSYEKL. CDR3 region: CASSQPGQGVLGYGYTF. CDR3 sequence (DNA): TGCGCCAGCAGCCAGCCGGGACAGGGCGTGTTGGGCTATGGCTACACCTTC.

The chain uses TRBV29-1 and TRBJ1-2; D uncertain. Looked up from germline, CDR1 is SQVTM and CDR2 is ANQGSEA. The CDR3 totals 12 residues. V was cut by 6 bases and J by 8 bases, with 16 bases left in between. Here the CDR3 DNA reads TGCAGCGTCACCAGCGGGGAGGCGGGCTACACCTTC. Translation: CSVTSGEAGYTF. The full variable domain, in which reference TRBV29-1 and TRBJ1-2 provide the parts outside the CDR3, is SAVISQKPSRDICQRGTSLTIQCQVDSQVTMMFWYRQQPGQSLTLIATANQGSEATYESGFVIDKFPISRPNLTFSTLTVSNMSPEDSSIYLCSVTSGEAGYTFGSGTRLTVV.

In DNA form, the CDR3 reads TGTGCCAGCACCACCGAGCGGGGGGCCTACGAGCAGTACTTC. Translating gives CASTTERGAYEQYF. V is TRBV6-5 and J is TRBJ2-7, with 9 bases identical to TRBD2. J was trimmed by 2 bases and V by 7 bases; bases with no gene match: 6. Germline CDR1 and CDR2: MNHEY and SVGAGI. The CDR3 consists of 14 residues.

The V and J genes are TRBV19 and TRBJ1-6, with 7 nucleotides matching TRBD1. CDR3 size: 15 residues. Trimming at V came to 6 bases and at J to 8 bases, leaving 10 bases not matched to a gene. Germline V gene lookup returns CDR1 LNHDA and CDR2 SQIVND (reference sequence). CDR3 in amino acids: CASRDYRGGDSPLHF. In DNA, the CDR3 is TGTGCCAGTAGGGATTACAGGGGCGGAGATTCACCCCTCCACTTT.